The source of this TCR beta chain is a study of blood T cell repertoires in COVID-19 (TCRdb year 2020). In terms of the full investigation: The collaborator samples originated in the United States, Italy and Spain and spanned the acute and convalescent phases of COVID-19. Where available, HLA class I and class II types were taken from metadata supplied by the sample provider and were not determined by assay-based typing. The samples were drawn from the first 160 participants of the ongoing ImmuneRACE study and from 1,254 subjects provided by 6 global collaborators. The prospective study material was composed of cDNA or gDNA derived from T cells, B-cell-depleted T cells, or PBMCs. Subjects who had been exposed to COVID-19, were actively infected with it, or had recovered from it provided the deeply sampled blood TCRbeta repertoires that made up the dataset. Sample metadata almost always included a de-identified subject ID, COVID-19 status, age in years and sex. The repertoires were released in a freely available public database meant as a resource for research on the immune response to SARS-CoV-2. Broad study findings and their caveats: Clinical and demographic metadata were provided uncurated, with the amount varying by source and participant.

This clone occurred a few times. The target of this receptor is not known. The sample holds no much larger clone one base away, and base qualities are not on file. TCRbeta CDR3 regions were amplified from genomic DNA by means of the immunoSEQ Assay, a bias-controlled multiplex PCR. Per the authors' processing: Nucleated cell counts per sample were estimated from amplification of reference gene primers within the assay. To quantify the absolute abundance of each unique TCRbeta CDR3 rearrangement, sequence reads were collapsed and filtered. For each sample, productive Simpson clonality was calculated by taking the square root of Simpson's diversity index across productive rearrangements. TCRdb provides this immuneACCESS table in a form limited to in-frame rearrangements. Some clones are lacking; in checked studies, under half of them reflect an unresolved V gene, and why the rest are absent is not known. V and J calls and clone size are copied from that table; D and trimming were computed from the DNA. The sample table records about 480,000 clones; about 89% of these occur just once. Jointly, the top ten make up 4.3% of the sample.

Each collaborating institution followed its own protocols to collect whole blood in K2EDTA tubes. Collaborator samples were shipped for TCRbeta analysis as frozen whole blood, isolated PBMCs, or DNA extracted from either sample type. This sequence was found in a woman between 25 and 40 years old with acute or convalescent COVID-19. Material: peripheral blood.

The CDR3: CASSDGDRGYGYTF. The bases are TGTGCCAGCAGTGATGGGGACAGGGGCTATGGCTACACCTTC. Recombination connected TRBV6-1 to TRBJ1-2; TRBD1 fits 10 bases in the junction. The CDR3, from cysteine to phenylalanine, totals 14 residues. The kept DNA is CDR3 alone, 42 bases in frame from the first base. Germline trimming: 3 bases from V, 4 bases from J; junction bases outside gene matches: 2. From a lookup of the germline V gene, CDR1 and CDR2 are MNHNS and SASEGT.